The 32 T cell receptor beta chains given below trace back to one sample, sequenced in a study of T cells after yellow fever vaccination. One entry per CDR3 protein results from TCRdb running MiXCR on the 5' RACE reads. In the table there are some 340,000 distinct CDR3 sequences, approximately 11% of which are singletons. The sample here was CD4+ T cells sorted from PBMCs, taken 45 days after the yellow fever booster vaccination. These receptors were collected from a man aged 18 to 30 who received the YFV17D yellow fever vaccine.

This clonotype appeared a few times. The J gene is TRBJ2-5, the V gene TRBV9; 8 bases line up with TRBD2. The trim removed 4 bases at V and 5 bases at J, leaving 10 bases unmatched. The CDR3 sequence is 15 residues long. The germline V gene has CDR1 SGDLS and CDR2 YYNGEE. CDR3 in amino acids: CASSPGGANVETQYF. The CDR3, as DNA: TGTGCCAGCAGCCCCGGGGGGGCCAATGTGGAGACCCAGTACTTC.

This clonotype was detected a few times. The V gene is TRBV5-1, the J gene TRBJ2-2; D is possibly TRBD2 (5 bases). CDR3 length equals 14 residues. Germline V lookup: CDR1 SGHRS, CDR2 YFSETQ. V shed 4 bases and J shed 0 bases, with 7 bases lying between them. The CDR3 sequence is CASSTGANTGELFF. For the CDR3, the DNA is TGCGCCAGCAGCACCGGGGCGAACACCGGGGAGCTGTTTTTT. The entire variable domain, with the rest obtained from reference TRBV5-1 and TRBJ2-2, is as follows: KAGVTQTPRYLIKTRGQQVTLSCSPISGHRSVSWYQQTPGQGLQFLFEYFSETQRNKGNFPGRFSGRQFSNSRSEMNVSTLELGDSALYLCASSTGANTGELFFGEGSRLTVL.

This clonotype was recorded at least ten times. The rearrangement uses TRBV11-2 and TRBJ1-2, with D unresolved. Trimming removed 0 bases from V and 4 bases from J, with 9 bases in between. The CDR3 length is 14 residues. Per the germline V gene, CDR1 is SGHAT and CDR2 is FQNNGV. The CDR3, as DNA: TGTGCCAGCAGCTTAGAGGGAAGTGGCTATGGCTACACCTTC. This gives the protein CASSLEGSGYGYTF.

This chain links TRBV11-2 with TRBJ2-7; either TRBD1 or TRBD2 may fit D (5 bases each). The CDR3 runs to 12 residues. V shed 8 bases and J shed 6 bases, with 14 bases lying between them. Germline-derived CDR1 and CDR2 are SGHAT and FQNNGV. CDR3: CASGRDRLEQYF. The CDR3 bases are TGTGCCAGCGGCCGGGACCGCCTCGAGCAGTACTTC.

In its sample, this clonotype was seen a few times. V usage is TRBV4-2 and J usage is TRBJ1-2; D unclear. V was shortened by 5 bases and J by 6 bases, with 13 bases between the two germline ends. CDR1 is LGHNA, CDR2 YNFKEQ, per germline. There are 13 residues in the CDR3. CDR3 amino acids: CASSAQPGDGYTF. The CDR3 region has the DNA TGTGCCAGCAGCGCCCAGCCAGGAGATGGCTACACCTTC.

This clonotype has more than one count but fewer than ten. The genes are TRBV20-1 and TRBJ2-3; TRBD2 agrees at 10 bases. J was trimmed by 1 base and V by 2 bases; bases with no gene match: 3. The CDR3 runs 15 residues. From germline, CDR1 is DFQATT and CDR2 SNEGSKA (reference sequence). CDR3 sequence reads: CSARPSGGGTDTQYF. CDR3 DNA sequence: TGCAGTGCTAGACCTAGCGGGGGCGGCACAGATACGCAGTATTTT.

The chain is built from TRBV27 and TRBJ2-1; D is perhaps TRBD2 (6 bases). V was shortened by 6 bases and J by 0 bases, with 9 bases between the two germline ends. There are 14 residues in the CDR3. The germline gives CDR1 MNHEY, CDR2 SMNVEV (reference sequence). This chain's CDR3 is CASRAGGSYNEQFF. Written as DNA, the CDR3 is TGTGCCAGCAGGGCCGGGGGCTCCTACAATGAGCAGTTCTTC.

This clonotype was seen ten or more times. V gene TRBV28 combines with J gene TRBJ2-1; D possibly corresponds to TRBD1 (6 bases). CDR3 size: 15 residues. With 5 bases removed from V and 1 base from J, the gap between germline ends came to 12 bases. The germline CDR1 and CDR2 sequences are MDHEN and SYDVKM. In DNA, the CDR3 is TGTGCCAGCAGTAGGGCCGGGACATCCTACAATGAGCAGTTCTTC. It yields the protein CASSRAGTSYNEQFF.

This clonotype was counted ten times or more. The V and J genes are TRBV4-3 and TRBJ2-3, with TRBD1 matching 8 bases. The CDR3 loop spans 15 amino acids. Germline V gene sequence: CDR1 LGHNA, CDR2 YSLEER. With V trimmed by 3 bases and J by 3 bases, 5 bases remained unmatched. Written as DNA, the CDR3 is TGCGCCAGCAGCCATGGGTACAGGGGGACAGATACGCAGTATTTT. This gives the protein CASSHGYRGTDTQYF.

This clonotype has more than one count but fewer than ten. CDR3 DNA: TGTGCCAGCTCCTGGGGGGGGACCGGTGGAGGGGAGCAGTTCTTC. It codes for CASSWGGTGGGEQFF. The chain couples TRBV6-1 to TRBJ2-1, with 7 bases that match TRBD2. Germline loops: CDR1 MNHNS, CDR2 SASEGT. With 8 bases clipped from V and 10 bases from J, the junction kept 17 bases outside the gene matches. The CDR3 runs 15 residues.

The chain couples TRBV5-1 to TRBJ2-5; the D gene is possibly TRBD1 (6 bases). V was trimmed by 1 base and J by 1 base, leaving 11 bases between them. Germline V gene sequence: CDR1 SGHRS, CDR2 YFSETQ. The CDR3 totals 15 residues. In DNA form, the CDR3 reads TGCGCCAGCAGCTTGCGTGGGACATCCCAAGAGACCCAGTACTTC. As protein: CASSLRGTSQETQYF.

This clonotype was recorded only once. This chain uses TRBV19 with TRBJ2-3; D is perhaps TRBD2 (6 bases). Trimming pared 5 bases from V and 6 bases from J, leaving 18 bases between. The CDR3 spans 15 residues. Germline V gives CDR1 LNHDA, CDR2 SQIVND (reference sequence). This chain's CDR3 is CASSPGLLASDTQYF. The DNA for the CDR3 is TGTGCCAGTAGTCCGGGACTCTTAGCGTCGGATACGCAGTATTTT.

Only a few counts were recorded for this clonotype. The V and J genes are TRBV10-3 and TRBJ2-5; TRBD2 might be the D (5 bases). Germline values: CDR1 ENHRY, CDR2 SYGVKD. The CDR3 is 14 amino acids. Trimming left V 3 bases short and J 4 bases short, with 12 bases between. Written as DNA, the CDR3 is TGTGCCATCAGTGAACCGGGGAACCGAGAGACCCAGTACTTC. Translated: CAISEPGNRETQYF.

This clonotype came up many times. The chain carries TRBV25-1 and TRBJ2-2; no definite D call. V lost 1 base and J lost 3, with 12 bases in between. CDR3 length: 16 residues. Germline CDR1 reads MGHDK; CDR2 reads SYGVNS. The CDR3 spells CASSEFGYPDTGELFF. The CDR3 DNA sequence: TGTGCCAGCAGTGAATTCGGTTACCCTGACACCGGGGAGCTGTTTTTT.

This clonotype came up many times. The V gene is TRBV15, the J gene TRBJ2-5; D not resolved. V lost 0 bases, J lost 2 bases, and 10 bases lay in between. The CDR3 has 15 amino acids. Germline CDR1 reads LNHNV; CDR2 reads YYDKDF (reference sequence). Written as DNA, the CDR3 is TGTGCCACCAGCAGAGAATCGAGCACACAAGAGACCCAGTACTTC. It is translated as CATSRESSTQETQYF.

This clonotype was seen only a few times. The rearrangement links TRBV28 to TRBJ2-5; D may be TRBD2 (6 bases). Looked up from germline, CDR1 is MDHEN and CDR2 is SYDVKM. The V gene lost 1 base and the J gene lost 4 bases, with 13 bases spanning the gap. This CDR3 region has 15 residues. The CDR3 is CASSLYQGGGETQYF. In DNA, the CDR3 is TGTGCCAGCAGTTTATATCAGGGAGGAGGAGAGACCCAGTACTTC.

This clonotype was counted only a few times. The rearrangement uses TRBV18 and TRBJ2-5; D is possibly TRBD1 or TRBD2 (5 bases each). V was clipped by 1 base and J by 5 bases, with 14 bases between them. This CDR3 is built from 15 residues. Germline V CDR1 and CDR2: KGHSH, LQKENI. The CDR3 sequence: CASSPLSRGVETQYF. CDR3 nucleotides: TGTGCCAGCTCACCACTAAGTCGAGGGGTGGAGACCCAGTACTTC.

This clonotype was counted between two and nine times. The V call is TRBV4-3, the J call TRBJ2-5, with TRBD2 matching over 8 bases. Germline V lookup: CDR1 LGHNA, CDR2 YSLEER. The CDR3 runs to 15 residues. Trimming removed 1 base from V and 5 bases from J; junction bases left unmatched: 6. The CDR3 coding sequence is TGCGCCAGCAGCCAAGGTGACGGGGGGGCTGAGACCCAGTACTTC. Translated, it gives CASSQGDGGAETQYF.

The rearrangement uses TRBV12-3 or TRBV12-4 and TRBJ1-1, with 7 positions matching TRBD1. The CDR3 contains 15 residues. V was pared by 6 bases and J by 3 bases, with 10 bases of the junction left unmatched. DNA for the CDR3: TGTGCCAGCAGCCCAACCGGGACAGAACACACTGAAGCTTTCTTT. This encodes CASSPTGTEHTEAFF.

A few counts support this clonotype. The chain recombines TRBV9 with TRBJ2-2; 9 bases align to TRBD1. The ends lost 4 bases at V and 0 bases at J; junction bases unmatched: 4. This CDR3 comprises 16 residues. Germline CDR1 is SGDLS and CDR2 is YYNGEE. CDR3 sequence reads: CASSPRTGANTGELFF. CDR3 in DNA: TGTGCCAGCAGCCCTCGGACAGGGGCGAACACCGGGGAGCTGTTTTTT.

This clonotype turned up a few times. V gene TRBV2 combines with J gene TRBJ1-2, with D uncertain. V lost 3 bases, J lost 3 bases, and 11 bases lay in between. Germline V CDR1 and CDR2: SNHLY, FYNNEI. This CDR3 contains 14 residues. The CDR3 nucleotides are TGTGCCAGCAGTGACTCCATCGGGGACTATGGCTACACCTTC. Translating gives CASSDSIGDYGYTF. Looking up the rest from reference TRBV2 and TRBJ1-2 gives the full variable domain: EPEVTQTPSHQVTQMGQEVILRCVPISNHLYFYWYRQILGQKVEFLVSFYNNEISEKSEIFDDQFSVERPDGSNFTLKIRSTKLEDSAMYFCASSDSIGDYGYTFGSGTRLTVV.

This clonotype has ten or more counts. The J gene is TRBJ2-7, the V gene TRBV28; unclear D gene. This CDR3 has 12 amino acids. V dropped 3 bases and J dropped 5 bases, with 8 bases sitting between them. Looked up from germline, CDR1 is MDHEN and CDR2 is SYDVKM. The CDR3 bases are TGTGCCAGCAGTTTCGGGCACAACGAGCAGTACGTC. Its protein product is CASSFGHNEQYV.

This clonotype has a count of ten or more. The junction differs from germline at one of its ends, possibly a read error. The rearrangement uses TRBV2 and TRBJ2-5; D not resolved. Germline V lookup: CDR1 SNHLY, CDR2 FYNNEI. This CDR3 is built from 9 residues. The CDR3: CASGSVRHF. CDR3 coding DNA: TGTGCCAGCGGGTCCGTGCGGCACTTC.

The gene calls are TRBV18 and TRBJ1-1; 10 bases match TRBD1. The CDR3 spans 15 residues. CDR1 is KGHSH and CDR2 is LQKENI in the germline V gene. Trimming removed 3 bases from V and 6 bases from J; junction bases left unmatched: 7. This CDR3 is CASSPYDRGHAEAFF. The DNA of the CDR3 is TGTGCCAGCTCACCTTATGACAGGGGGCATGCTGAAGCTTTCTTT. Complete variable domain (other parts from reference TRBV18 and TRBJ1-1): NAGVMQNPRHLVRRRGQEARLRCSPMKGHSHVYWYRQLPEEGLKFMVYLQKENIIDESGMPKERFSAEFPKEGPSILRIQQVVRGDSAAYFCASSPYDRGHAEAFFGQGTRLTVV.

The rearrangement joins TRBV20-1 to TRBJ2-1, with D tentatively TRBD1 or TRBD2 (6 bases each). Germline lookup yields CDR1 DFQATT and CDR2 SNEGSKA (reference sequence). V dropped 3 bases and J dropped 4 bases, with 16 bases sitting between them. The CDR3 totals 15 residues. The CDR3 here is CSASRRVQGYNEQFF. The CDR3 DNA follows: TGCAGTGCTAGCAGGAGGGTACAGGGTTACAATGAGCAGTTCTTC.

This clonotype was recorded many times. This sequence joins TRBV7-9 and TRBJ1-3; D unresolved. Trimming cost V 2 bases and J 2 bases, with 7 bases left between them. The CDR3 sequence is 14 residues long. From germline, CDR1 is SEHNR and CDR2 FQNEAQ (reference sequence). The DNA of the CDR3 is TGTGCCAGCAGCTTACTGGGAGCTGGAAACACCATATATTTT. Its protein is CASSLLGAGNTIYF.

This clonotype was detected a few times. J is TRBJ1-2 and V is TRBV24-1, with 12 bases matching TRBD1. Germline V gene sequence: CDR1 KGHDR, CDR2 SFDVKD. This CDR3 is built from 15 residues. The trim removed 3 bases at V and 8 bases at J, leaving 6 bases unmatched. In nucleotides, the CDR3 is TGTGCCACCAGTGATCCGGGACAGGGGGCGTTGGGCTACACCTTC. Residues: CATSDPGQGALGYTF.

This sequence joins TRBV4-3 and TRBJ2-5; D not resolved. Deletions cut 1 base from V and 5 bases from J, with 11 bases between. This CDR3 is 14 amino acids long. Germline V CDR1 and CDR2: LGHNA, YSLEER. The CDR3: CASSQVEWSETQYF. The CDR3 nucleotides read TGCGCCAGCAGCCAAGTGGAATGGTCGGAGACCCAGTACTTC.

This clonotype was recorded many times. The genes are TRBV9 and TRBJ2-1, with a tentative D call TRBD2 (5 bases). Germline CDR1 is SGDLS and CDR2 is YYNGEE. V gave up 0 bases and J gave up 12 bases, with 10 bases separating them. This CDR3 has 12 amino acids. The CDR3 reads CASSVASGVQFF. In DNA form, the CDR3 reads TGTGCCAGCAGCGTAGCGAGCGGCGTGCAGTTCTTC.

This clonotype appeared a few times. The chain combines TRBV5-1 with TRBJ2-3; a possible D gene is TRBD1 (5 bases). V shed 5 bases and J shed 8 bases, with 21 bases lying between them. This CDR3 is 15 amino acids long. CDR1 and CDR2 (germline): SGHRS, YFSETQ. DNA for the CDR3: TGCGCCAGCAGTCAGGGTTTCGGCACAGTAGCTACGCAGTATTTT. It codes for CASSQGFGTVATQYF.

This clonotype was counted at least ten times. The chain uses TRBV7-2 and TRBJ1-2, with a tentative D call TRBD1 (5 bases). The CDR3 is 15 amino acids. V was trimmed by 2 bases and J by 5 bases, leaving 15 bases between them. The germline V gene has CDR1 SGHTA and CDR2 FQGNSA. CDR3 protein: CASSLWDPETYGYTF. The DNA of the CDR3 is TGTGCCAGCAGCTTATGGGACCCAGAAACTTATGGCTACACCTTC.

J is TRBJ2-7 and V is TRBV5-5, with D perhaps TRBD1 (6 bases). The CDR3 consists of 13 residues. Germline lookup yields CDR1 SGHKS and CDR2 YYEKEE (reference sequence). V gave up 6 bases and J gave up 2 bases, with 12 bases separating them. CDR3 DNA sequence: TGTGCCAGCAACATACAGGGTACCTACGAGCAGTACTTC. Its protein is CASNIQGTYEQYF.